The clone carrying this T cell receptor beta chain was observed a handful of times. Its antigen is not known. The source of the sample is a study of cytotoxic CD8 clonotypes in ibrutinib-treated CLL. Study-wide points: Public clonotypes, found uncommonly, either contracted or stayed stable on treatment. Against age-matched healthy donors, baseline clonality ran higher and tracked circulating CD8+ T-cell counts.

Data came from immunoSEQ multiplex PCR; TCRdb stores just in-frame clones and leaves some out. Of 60,000 to 70,000 clones in the sample, around three fifths are singletons; the top ten hold 14% to 15%. This receptor was taken from a human donor with chronic lymphocytic leukemia. Specimen: PBMCs, collected after 12 months of ibrutinib treatment.

CDR3 protein: CSVNPGQGINEQFF. CDR3 bases: TGCAGCGTTAATCCGGGACAGGGCATCAATGAGCAGTTCTTC. The rearrangement uses TRBV29-1 and TRBJ2-1; the match to TRBD1 covers 9 bases. V gave up 5 bases and J gave up 6 bases; unmatched junction bases: 8. Germline V gene sequence: CDR1 SQVTM, CDR2 ANQGSEA. The CDR3 covers 14 residues.